This TCR beta chain was sequenced in a study of blood T cell repertoires in COVID-19 (dated by TCRdb to 2020 to 2022). About the study as a whole: Samples from collaborators originated in the United States, Italy and Spain and spanned both the acute and convalescent phases of COVID-19. The prospective study material was composed of cDNA or gDNA derived from T cells, B-cell-depleted T cells, or PBMCs. The dataset comprised deeply sampled blood TCRbeta repertoires from subjects exposed to, actively infected with, or recovered from COVID-19. The repertoires were released in a freely available public database intended as a resource for research on the immune response to SARS-CoV-2. Samples came from the ongoing ImmuneRACE study (first 160 participants) plus 1,254 subjects from 6 global collaborators. The sample metadata nearly always contained a de-identified subject ID, COVID-19 status, age in years and sex. HLA class I and class II types, where available, came from metadata supplied by the sample provider rather than from assay-based typing.

The immunoSEQ Assay, a bias-controlled multiplex PCR, was used to amplify TCRbeta CDR3 regions from genomic DNA. On the authors' methods: The number of nucleated cells in each sample was estimated by amplification of reference gene primers within the assay. To quantify the absolute abundance of each unique TCRbeta CDR3 rearrangement, sequence reads were collapsed and filtered. Productive Simpson clonality was computed per sample as the square root of Simpson's diversity index over productive rearrangements. The clones in this table, taken by TCRdb from immuneACCESS, are in-frame only. Not every clone is retained; where verified, under half of the shortfall comes from an unresolved V gene, and the cause of the rest is unknown. V and J calls plus clone size are reproduced from that table; the DNA served to infer D and trimming. The sample table contains some 250,000 clones; only one count was recorded for about 80% of them. The ten largest make up about 4.4% of the sample.

Turning to this clone: It lacks a known antigen. Nothing much larger sits one base from this clone, and base qualities are not available.

What the authors observed across the whole study: Clinical and demographic metadata were provided uncurated, with the amount varying by source and participant.

The germline ends are 19 bases apart after V is trimmed by 6 bases and J by 7 bases. For CDR1 and CDR2, the germline V gene lists SGHTA and FQGNSA. The CDR3 spans 14 residues, from the cysteine through the phenylalanine. The retained sequence is limited to the CDR3, 42 bases, with the frame set at the first base. Each collaborating institution followed its own protocols to collect whole blood in K2EDTA tubes. For TCRbeta analysis, collaborators shipped samples as frozen whole blood, isolated PBMCs, or DNA extracted from either of those sample types. The chain was built from TRBV7-2 and TRBJ2-7; a weak D assignment points to TRBD2 (5 bases agree). The source of this sequence is a man aged 50 to 60 with active or convalescent COVID-19. The source material was peripheral blood. CDR3 loop: CASRAYVDLGEQYF. At the DNA level, the sequence is TGTGCCAGCAGAGCTTATGTGGACTTGGGGGAGCAGTACTTC. With all but the CDR3 taken from the reference TRBV7-2 and TRBJ2-7 genes, the full variable domain is: GAGVSQSPSNKVTEKGKDVELRCDPISGHTALYWYRQSLGQGLEFLIYFQGNSAPDKSGLPSDRFSAERTGGSVSTLTIQRTQQEDSAVYLCASRAYVDLGEQYFGPGTRLTVT.